The clone carrying this TCR beta chain was detected a few times. Its antigen is as yet unknown. Germline V lookup: CDR1 SGHDN, CDR2 FVKESK. V gave up 4 bases and J gave up 8 bases, with 14 bases separating them. The CDR3 contains 14 residues. The record originates from a study of T cells in localized non-small cell lung cancer. The table came from immunoSEQ multiplex PCR; TCRdb's copy has only in-frame clones and leaves some out. The sample consists of 1,500 to 2,000 clones, nearly 25% of them appearing once. Broader study findings: Adjacent lung tissue had a median about 58 of the top 100 clones found in the tumor.

Specimen: normal lung tissue next to the tumor, collected before any cancer treatment. The chain links TRBV14 to TRBJ1-4; a possible D gene is TRBD1 (6 bases). This receptor was taken from a female donor older than 55 with stage I lung adenocarcinoma. The CDR3 nucleotides read TGTGCCAGCAGCCCACTCCCGAGGGGGGAAAAACTGTTTTTT. Translating gives CASSPLPRGEKLFF.